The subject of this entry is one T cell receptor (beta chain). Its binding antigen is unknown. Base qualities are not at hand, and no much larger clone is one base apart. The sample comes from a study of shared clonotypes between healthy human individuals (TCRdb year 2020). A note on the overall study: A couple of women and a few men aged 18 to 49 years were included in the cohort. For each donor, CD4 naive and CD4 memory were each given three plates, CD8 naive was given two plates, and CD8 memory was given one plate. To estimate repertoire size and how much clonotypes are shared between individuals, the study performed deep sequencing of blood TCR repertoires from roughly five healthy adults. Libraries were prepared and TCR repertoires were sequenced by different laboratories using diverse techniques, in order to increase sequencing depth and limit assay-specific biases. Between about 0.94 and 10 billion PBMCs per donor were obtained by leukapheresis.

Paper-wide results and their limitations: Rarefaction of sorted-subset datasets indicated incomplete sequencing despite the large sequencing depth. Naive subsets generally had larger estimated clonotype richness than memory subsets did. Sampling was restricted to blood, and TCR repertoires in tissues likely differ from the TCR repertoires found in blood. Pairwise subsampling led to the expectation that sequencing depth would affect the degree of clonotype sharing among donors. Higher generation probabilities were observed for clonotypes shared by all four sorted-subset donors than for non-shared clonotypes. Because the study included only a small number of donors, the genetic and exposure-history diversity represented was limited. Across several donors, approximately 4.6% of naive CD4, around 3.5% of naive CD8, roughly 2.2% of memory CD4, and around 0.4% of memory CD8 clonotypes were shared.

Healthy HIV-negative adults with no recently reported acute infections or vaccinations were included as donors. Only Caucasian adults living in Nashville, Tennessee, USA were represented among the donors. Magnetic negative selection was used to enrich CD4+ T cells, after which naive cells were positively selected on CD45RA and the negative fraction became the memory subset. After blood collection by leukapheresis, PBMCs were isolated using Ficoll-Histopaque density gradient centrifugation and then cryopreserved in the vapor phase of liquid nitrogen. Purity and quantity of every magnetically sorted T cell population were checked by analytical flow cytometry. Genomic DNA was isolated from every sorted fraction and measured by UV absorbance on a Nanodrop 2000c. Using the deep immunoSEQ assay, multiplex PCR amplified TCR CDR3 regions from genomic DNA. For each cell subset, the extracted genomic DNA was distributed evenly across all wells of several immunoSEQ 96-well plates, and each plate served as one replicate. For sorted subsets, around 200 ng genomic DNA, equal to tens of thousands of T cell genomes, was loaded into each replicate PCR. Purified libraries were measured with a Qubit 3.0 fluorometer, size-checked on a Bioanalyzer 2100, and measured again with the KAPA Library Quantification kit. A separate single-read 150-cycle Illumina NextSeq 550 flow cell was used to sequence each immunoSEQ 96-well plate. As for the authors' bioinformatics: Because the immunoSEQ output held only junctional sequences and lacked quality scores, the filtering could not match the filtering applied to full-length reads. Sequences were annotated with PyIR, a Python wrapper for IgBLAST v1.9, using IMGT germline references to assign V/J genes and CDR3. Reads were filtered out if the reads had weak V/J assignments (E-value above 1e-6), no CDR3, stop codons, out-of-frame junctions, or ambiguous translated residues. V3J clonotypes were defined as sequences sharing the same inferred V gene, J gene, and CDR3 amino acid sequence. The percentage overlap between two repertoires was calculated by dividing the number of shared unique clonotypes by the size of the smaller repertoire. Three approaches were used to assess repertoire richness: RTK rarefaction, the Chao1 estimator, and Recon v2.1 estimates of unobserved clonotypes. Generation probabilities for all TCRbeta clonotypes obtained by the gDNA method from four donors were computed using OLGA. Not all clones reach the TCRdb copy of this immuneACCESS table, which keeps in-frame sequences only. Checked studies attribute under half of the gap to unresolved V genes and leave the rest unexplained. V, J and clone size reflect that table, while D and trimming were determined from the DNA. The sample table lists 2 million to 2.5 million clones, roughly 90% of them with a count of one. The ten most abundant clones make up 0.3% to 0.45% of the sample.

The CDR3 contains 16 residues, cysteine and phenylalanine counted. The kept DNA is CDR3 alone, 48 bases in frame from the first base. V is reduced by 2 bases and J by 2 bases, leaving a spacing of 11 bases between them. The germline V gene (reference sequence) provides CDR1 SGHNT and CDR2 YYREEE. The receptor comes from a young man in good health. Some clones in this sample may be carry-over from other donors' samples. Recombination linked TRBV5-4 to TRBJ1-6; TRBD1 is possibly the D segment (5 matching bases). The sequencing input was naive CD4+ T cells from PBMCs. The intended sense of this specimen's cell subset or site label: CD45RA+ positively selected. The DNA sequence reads TGTGCCAGCAGCTTAGAGGGGCTGCCCTATAATTCACCCCTCCACTTT. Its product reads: CASSLEGLPYNSPLHF.